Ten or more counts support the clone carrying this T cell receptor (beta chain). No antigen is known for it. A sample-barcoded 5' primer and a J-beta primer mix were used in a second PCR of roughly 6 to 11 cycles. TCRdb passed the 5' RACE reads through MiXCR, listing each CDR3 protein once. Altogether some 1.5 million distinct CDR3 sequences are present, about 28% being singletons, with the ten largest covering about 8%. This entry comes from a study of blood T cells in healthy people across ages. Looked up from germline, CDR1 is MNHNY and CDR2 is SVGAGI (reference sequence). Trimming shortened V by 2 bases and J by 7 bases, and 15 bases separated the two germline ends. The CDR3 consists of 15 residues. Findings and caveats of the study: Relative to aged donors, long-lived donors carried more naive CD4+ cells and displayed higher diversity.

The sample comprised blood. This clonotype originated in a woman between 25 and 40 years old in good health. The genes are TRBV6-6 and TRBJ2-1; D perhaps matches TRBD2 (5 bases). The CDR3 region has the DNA TGTGCCAGCAGTTACGACCGGGGAGCGGCGAATGAGCAGTTCTTC. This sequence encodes CASSYDRGAANEQFF.